This T cell receptor (beta chain) was sequenced for a study of response to subunit inactivated influenza vaccine listed by TCRdb under 2018. For context, the study as a whole: The study used deep quantitative T cell receptor repertoire profiling to track responses to a trivalent subunit inactivated influenza vaccine.

V trim: 4 bases; J trim: 6 bases; unmatched bases: 11. The CDR3 spans 15 residues, from the cysteine through the phenylalanine. Here the CDR3 DNA is all that survives: 45 bases in frame from base 1. CDR1 and CDR2 are drawn from the germline V gene: SGHVS, FNYEAQ. This clonotype was counted between two and nine times. Its antigen is unknown. The sample holds no much larger clone one base away, and base qualities are not on file. Here is what the overall study found, with its caveats: The authors suggested that each seasonal influenza vaccination may recruit only a limited number of new T cells.

The library was built by means of RT-PCR. Sequencer: Illumina HiSeq 2500. The public reads were quality trimmed at Q25 with fastp and then assembled into clones with MiXCR by TCRdb, keeping productive beta chains. Here each entry gathers all rows of one CDR3 protein and keeps the most common genes and DNA. Counted in this sample were around 850,000 distinct CDR3 sequences; around 20% of them appeared once. In total, the top ten clones hold roughly a tenth of the sample. Here the sequenced sample was PBMCs from blood, taken less than 6 days after vaccination. The chain was built from TRBV7-6 and TRBJ1-1; TRBD1 fits 7 bases in the junction. This TCR came from a man aged 45-65 years who received an inactivated influenza vaccine. Donor details come from another sample of the same person, matched by shared clones. CDR3 reads: CASSSPTGIGAEAFF. The DNA is TGTGCCAGCAGCTCCCCGACAGGGATCGGCGCTGAAGCTTTCTTT.